This T cell receptor (beta chain) derives from a study of shared clonotypes between healthy human individuals. The CDR3 is 15 residues long. The germline gives CDR1 MNHNY, CDR2 SVGAGI (reference sequence). Unmatched junction bases numbered 9, after V lost 6 bases and J lost 6 bases. Using immunoSEQ multiplex PCR, the repertoire was profiled, and TCRdb retains in-frame clones only, with some absent. The table includes roughly 2.4 million clones, roughly 95% detected once. V gene TRBV6-6 combines with J gene TRBJ2-7; TRBD1 agrees at 12 bases. Sequencing was carried out using naive CD4+ T cells sorted from blood. Noted subset: CD45RA+ positively selected. The sequence was obtained from a man younger than 35 in good health. This CDR3 reads CASRSIGTGGGEQYF. In DNA, the CDR3 is TGTGCCAGCAGGTCCATTGGGACAGGGGGCGGCGAGCAGTACTTC.